The 20 T cell receptor beta chains in this list originate from one sample, sequenced in a study of CD8 T cells in ankylosing spondylitis. Study-wide points: Seemingly characteristic of ankylosing spondylitis blood was a TCR beta motif consisting of under ten highly homologous variants.

No antigen has been identified for these receptors. TCRdb reanalysed the 5' RACE reads using MiXCR and keeps one entry per CDR3 protein. In the table there are 750,000 to 850,000 distinct CDR3 sequences, about 10% of which are singletons. The sample consisted of blood, either unsorted or a sorted T cell fraction (not recorded which). These receptors were collected from a male donor with ankylosing spondylitis.

This clonotype occurred a few times. The V and J genes are TRBV4-3 and TRBJ1-6, with D possibly being TRBD1 (6 bases). The CDR3 loop spans 14 amino acids. Germline CDR1 LGHNA, CDR2 YSLEER. Trimming stripped 1 base from V and 10 bases from J, with 11 bases between. In DNA, the CDR3 is TGCGCCAGCAGCCAAGGTCAGGGGCTCTCACCCCTCCACTTT. Encoded protein: CASSQGQGLSPLHF.

The J gene is TRBJ1-2, the V gene TRBV7-8, with TRBD1 as a possible D gene (5 bases). The CDR3 runs to 13 residues. Germline-derived CDR1 and CDR2 are SGHVS and FQNEAQ. V lost 5 bases and J lost 5, with 12 bases in between. CDR3 residues: CASSARVRYGYTF. CDR3 DNA sequence: TGTGCCAGCAGCGCCAGGGTTCGTTATGGCTACACCTTC. The full variable domain, its missing parts supplied by reference TRBV7-8 and TRBJ1-2, is GAGVSQSPRYKVAKRGQDVALRCDPISGHVSLFWYQQALGQGPEFLTYFQNEAQLDKSGLPSDRFFAERPEGSVSTLKIQRTQQEDSAVYLCASSARVRYGYTFGSGTRLTVV.

The chain uses TRBV2 and TRBJ1-2; a possible D gene is TRBD1 (5 bases). Germline CDR1 and CDR2: SNHLY and FYNNEI. The CDR3 length is 15 residues. V was clipped by 6 bases and J by 4 bases, with 18 bases between them. The CDR3 loop is CASRRTGGAFYGYTF. In nucleotides, the CDR3 is TGTGCCAGCAGGAGGACGGGGGGAGCCTTCTATGGCTACACCTTC.

The chain recombines TRBV29-1 with TRBJ2-7; tentatively, D is TRBD1 or TRBD2 (7 bases each). Germline V CDR1 and CDR2: SQVTM, ANQGSEA. The CDR3 has 15 amino acids. V was shortened by 0 bases and J by 4 bases, with 16 bases between the two germline ends. As DNA, the CDR3 is TGCAGCGTTGAAGACAGGGGGACTACCCCATACGAGCAGTACTTC. Translated: CSVEDRGTTPYEQYF.

This chain uses TRBV5-1 with TRBJ2-7, with D possibly matching TRBD1 (5 bases). There are 14 residues in the CDR3. CDR1 is SGHRS, CDR2 YFSETQ, per germline. The ends were cut back, 4 bases at V and 3 bases at J, with 14 bases in the middle. The CDR3 spells CASSAQVVGYEQYF. The CDR3 nucleotides are TGCGCCAGCAGCGCACAGGTAGTGGGCTACGAGCAGTACTTC.

The rearrangement joins TRBV5-1 to TRBJ2-3; D call uncertain. The CDR3 is 14 amino acids. V was pared by 3 bases and J by 2 bases, with 10 bases between. CDR1 and CDR2 from the germline V gene are SGHRS and YFSETQ. The CDR3 DNA reads TGCGCCAGCAGCTCCACGCCCCACACAGATACGCAGTATTTT. Encoded protein: CASSSTPHTDTQYF.

This chain uses TRBV7-8 with TRBJ1-5, with D unclear. The CDR3 sequence is 16 residues long. Between the trimmed V and J ends, which lost 4 bases and 3 bases, there was a span of 16 bases. Per germline, CDR1 SGHVS and CDR2 FQNEAQ. The CDR3 loop is CASSSFGRTLNQPQHF. The CDR3 nucleotides read TGTGCCAGCAGCTCGTTTGGACGTACACTCAATCAGCCCCAGCATTTT. Full variable domain (missing parts from reference TRBV7-8 and TRBJ1-5): GAGVSQSPRYKVAKRGQDVALRCDPISGHVSLFWYQQALGQGPEFLTYFQNEAQLDKSGLPSDRFFAERPEGSVSTLKIQRTQQEDSAVYLCASSSFGRTLNQPQHFGDGTRLSIL.

This clonotype has a handful of counts. This sequence joins TRBV5-1 and TRBJ1-6; D is unresolved. This CDR3 contains 14 residues. Germline V CDR1 and CDR2: SGHRS, YFSETQ. V gave up 0 bases and J gave up 9 bases, with 10 bases separating them. In DNA, the CDR3 is TGCGCCAGCAGCTTGGGACCTGCCGGTTCACCCCTCCACTTT. Encoded protein: CASSLGPAGSPLHF.

This sequence joins TRBV5-1 and TRBJ1-1, with 9 bases matching TRBD1. The CDR3 length is 18 residues. Losses at the gene ends were 0 bases for V and 3 bases for J; bases not matched to a gene: 12. Per germline, CDR1 SGHRS and CDR2 YFSETQ. CDR3 sequence (DNA): TGCGCCAGCAGCTTGGCATTACCGACAGGGGGTGTGGACACTGAAGCTTTCTTT. Amino acids: CASSLALPTGGVDTEAFF.

This chain joins TRBV20-1 and TRBJ2-7; no definite D call. Germline assignment: CDR1 DFQATT and CDR2 SNEGSKA (reference sequence). V lost 2 bases and J lost 2, with 13 bases in between. This CDR3 spans 14 amino acids. CDR3 coding DNA: TGCAGTGCTAGACGTATGGAGTACGCCTACGAGCAGTACTTC. Residues: CSARRMEYAYEQYF.

There are a few counts of this clonotype. CDR3 DNA sequence: TGTGCCAGCATGGCGGGGGCGAACACTGAAGCTTTCTTT. Translating it yields CASMAGANTEAFF. The rearrangement joins TRBV6-6 to TRBJ1-1; tentative D call: TRBD1 (6 bases). Trimming left V 7 bases short and J 1 base short, with 10 bases between. In germline, CDR1 is MNHNY, CDR2 SVGAGI (reference sequence). The CDR3 is made up of 13 amino acids.

The CDR3: CASSRKGGSETQYF. In nucleotides, the CDR3 is TGTGCCAGCAGCCGCAAGGGCGGGTCGGAGACCCAGTACTTC. J is TRBJ2-5 and V is TRBV7-6; maybe TRBD2 (5 bases). This CDR3 has 14 residues. Germline CDR1 and CDR2: SGHVS and FNYEAQ. V was clipped by 5 bases and J by 5 bases, with 15 bases between them.

The gene calls are TRBV12-3 or TRBV12-4 and TRBJ2-1, with a possible D match to TRBD2 (5 bases). V was trimmed by 6 bases and J by 5 bases, leaving 17 bases between them. The CDR3 sequence is 15 residues long. The CDR3 nucleotides are TGTGCCAGCAGGATTCGAGGGTCTTACAACAATGAGCAGTTCTTC. This codes for CASRIRGSYNNEQFF.

The V and J genes are TRBV7-2 and TRBJ1-4; 9 bases are shared with TRBD1. Germline V gene sequence: CDR1 SGHTA, CDR2 FQGNSA. V shed 3 bases and J 7 bases; nucleotides not matched to a gene: 6. The CDR3 covers 15 residues. The CDR3 is CASSLPGQGSEKLFF. The DNA for the CDR3 is TGTGCCAGCAGCTTGCCAGGACAGGGGTCTGAAAAACTGTTTTTT.

The chain employs TRBV7-3 and TRBJ1-4; D is perhaps TRBD1 (5 bases). CDR1 and CDR2 from the germline V gene are SGHTA and FQGTGA. V shed 5 bases and J shed 4 bases, with 8 bases lying between them. The CDR3 extends over 13 amino acids. Here the CDR3 reads CASSDGGNEKLFF. The CDR3 bases are TGTGCCAGCAGCGACGGGGGTAATGAAAAACTGTTTTTT. The full variable domain, completed using reference TRBV7-3 and TRBJ1-4, is GAGVSQTPSNKVTEKGKYVELRCDPISGHTALYWYRQSLGQGPEFLIYFQGTGAADDSGLPNDRFFAVRPEGSVSTLKIQRTERGDSAVYLCASSDGGNEKLFFGSGTQLSVL.

This clonotype occurred many times. This chain links TRBV29-1 with TRBJ1-1; D gene ambiguous. Trimming removed 4 bases at V and 1 base at J, with 10 bases between. The CDR3 is 13 residues long. Germline CDR1 and CDR2: SQVTM and ANQGSEA. The CDR3: CSVVGIGNTEAFF. The CDR3, as DNA: TGCAGCGTTGTCGGCATAGGGAACACTGAAGCTTTCTTT.

This clonotype appeared many times. This sequence joins TRBV9 and TRBJ2-3, with TRBD2 identical over 11 bases. The CDR3 length is 13 residues. Per the germline V gene, CDR1 is SGDLS and CDR2 is YYNGEE. The DNA for the CDR3 is TGTGCTTCTAGCGGGAGGCGCACAGATACGCAGTATTTT. Protein: CASSGRRTDTQYF.

The J gene is TRBJ1-2, the V gene TRBV27; D uncertain. The CDR3 is 13 amino acids. In germline, CDR1 is MNHEY, CDR2 SMNVEV (reference sequence). Trimming stripped 2 bases from V and 7 bases from J, with 11 bases between. The CDR3 region has the DNA TGTGCCAGCAGTTTAAGGCCTCTTAGTGGCTACACCTTC. Protein sequence: CASSLRPLSGYTF.

This clonotype was recorded many times. The V and J genes are TRBV6-5 and TRBJ1-2, with D unclear. Germline CDR1 and CDR2: MNHEY and SVGAGI. The V gene lost 6 bases and the J gene lost 7 bases, with 9 bases spanning the gap. The CDR3 totals 11 residues. CDR3 nucleotides: TGTGCCAGCAGGGTCAGGAGTGGCTACACCTTC. Its protein product is CASRVRSGYTF.

The chain uses TRBV5-1 and TRBJ2-4, with TRBD1 matching 8 bases. This CDR3 has 16 residues. Germline loops: CDR1 SGHRS, CDR2 YFSETQ. J was trimmed by 0 bases and V by 2 bases; bases with no gene match: 4. Written as DNA, the CDR3 is TGCGCCAGCAGCTTAACGGACAGGGTAGCCAAAAACATTCAGTACTTC. This gives the protein CASSLTDRVAKNIQYF.